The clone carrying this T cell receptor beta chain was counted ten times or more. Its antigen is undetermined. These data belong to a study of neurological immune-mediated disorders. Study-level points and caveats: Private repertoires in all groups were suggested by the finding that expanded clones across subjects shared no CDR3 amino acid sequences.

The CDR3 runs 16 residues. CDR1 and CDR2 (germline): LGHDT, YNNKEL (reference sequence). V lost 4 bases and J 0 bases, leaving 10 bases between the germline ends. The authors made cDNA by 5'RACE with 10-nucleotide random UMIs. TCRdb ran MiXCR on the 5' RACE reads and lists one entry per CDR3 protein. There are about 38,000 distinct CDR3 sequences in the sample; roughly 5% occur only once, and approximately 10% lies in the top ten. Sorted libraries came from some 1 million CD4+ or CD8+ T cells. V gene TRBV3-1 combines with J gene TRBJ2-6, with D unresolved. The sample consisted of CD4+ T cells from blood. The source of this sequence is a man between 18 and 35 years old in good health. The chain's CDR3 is CASSPTLSSGANVLTF. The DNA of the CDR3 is TGTGCCAGCAGCCCGACCCTCAGCTCTGGGGCCAACGTCCTGACTTTC.